These 13 T cell receptor beta chains came from one sample sequenced in a study of T cell responses to AZD1222 COVID-19 vaccine. Sequencing was performed with immunoSEQ multiplex PCR; in TCRdb, only in-frame clones are kept and a portion is missing. The sample yields approximately 150,000 clones, 75% to 95% seen once. Sequencing used peripheral blood, obtained 28 days after the second AZD1222 dose. The source of these receptors is an adult who received the AZD1222 COVID-19 vaccine.

This clone was recorded once. One end of the junction varies from germline; a read error may be responsible. V is TRBV29-1 and J is TRBJ2-2; maybe TRBD1 (6 bases). The CDR3 runs to 13 residues. CDR1 and CDR2 from the germline V gene are SQVTM and ANQGSEA. CDR3 sequence: CSVSAGVTEELFF. The CDR3 nucleotides read TGCAGCGTCTCGGCAGGGGTGACCGAGGAGCTGTTTTTT.

J is TRBJ1-1 and V is TRBV5-1, with no clear D. Looked up from germline, CDR1 is SGHRS and CDR2 is YFSETQ. CDR3 length: 14 amino acids. Trimming cost V 3 bases and J 2 bases, with 11 bases left between them. CDR3 loop: CASSWGSHNTEAFF. The CDR3 DNA sequence: TGCGCCAGCAGCTGGGGAAGCCATAACACTGAAGCTTTCTTT. Looking up the rest from reference TRBV5-1 and TRBJ1-1 gives the full variable domain: KAGVTQTPRYLIKTRGQQVTLSCSPISGHRSVSWYQQTPGQGLQFLFEYFSETQRNKGNFPGRFSGRQFSNSRSEMNVSTLELGDSALYLCASSWGSHNTEAFFGQGTRLTVV.

This sequence joins TRBV19 and TRBJ2-2; TRBD1 agrees at 7 bases. The germline CDR1 and CDR2 sequences are LNHDA and SQIVND (reference sequence). This CDR3 comprises 14 residues. Trimming cost V 7 bases and J 3 bases; bases outside gene matches: 5. DNA for the CDR3: TGTGCCAGTAAACAGGGGCGGGACACCGGGGAGCTGTTTTTT. This encodes CASKQGRDTGELFF.

The chain uses TRBV18 and TRBJ1-1; TRBD1 is a possible D gene (6 bases). Trimming removed 0 bases at V and 1 base at J, with 12 bases between. Germline-derived CDR1 and CDR2 are KGHSH and LQKENI. The CDR3 extends over 16 amino acids. CDR3 nucleotide sequence: TGTGCCAGCTCACCACCTAGGGGGGCAACGAACACTGAAGCTTTCTTT. Residues: CASSPPRGATNTEAFF.

The chain carries TRBV2 and TRBJ1-2, with D tentatively TRBD1 (6 bases). CDR1 and CDR2 from the germline V gene are SNHLY and FYNNEI. V was pared by 8 bases and J by 4 bases, with 11 bases between. The CDR3 extends over 12 amino acids. This CDR3 reads CASGGGLYGYTF. The DNA for the CDR3 is TGTGCCAGCGGGGGGGGGCTCTATGGCTACACCTTC.

The CDR3 sequence is CARKPGPSTDTQYF. CDR3 in DNA: TGTGCCAGGAAACCGGGACCCAGCACAGATACGCAGTATTTT. The rearrangement joins TRBV2 to TRBJ2-3; D tentatively fits TRBD1 or TRBD2 (5 bases each). The CDR3 contains 14 residues. The germline V gene encodes CDR1 SNHLY and CDR2 FYNNEI. Between the trimmed V and J ends, which lost 9 bases and 0 bases, there was a span of 13 bases.

This clone was detected ten times or more. The chain is built from TRBV7-3 and TRBJ1-2; D may be TRBD1 (6 bases). Looked up from germline, CDR1 is SGHTA and CDR2 is FQGTGA. With 2 bases removed from V and 6 bases from J, the gap between germline ends came to 10 bases. There are 13 residues in the CDR3. CDR3 nucleotides: TGTGCCAGCAGCTTACAGACAGGAGATGGCTACACCTTC. Amino acid sequence: CASSLQTGDGYTF. The complete variable domain, with remaining parts taken from reference TRBV7-3 and TRBJ1-2, reads GAGVSQTPSNKVTEKGKYVELRCDPISGHTALYWYRQSLGQGPEFLIYFQGTGAADDSGLPNDRFFAVRPEGSVSTLKIQRTERGDSAVYLCASSLQTGDGYTFGSGTRLTVV.

V usage is TRBV9 and J usage is TRBJ2-1; 8 bases line up with TRBD2. Trimming cost V 4 bases and J 5 bases; bases outside gene matches: 11. Looked up from germline, CDR1 is SGDLS and CDR2 is YYNGEE. This CDR3 is built from 16 residues. The CDR3 DNA follows: TGTGCCAGCAGCTATAGCACAGCGGGGGCCAACAATGAGCAGTTCTTC. This encodes CASSYSTAGANNEQFF.

The CDR3 DNA is TGTGCCAGCAGCGTACCGTACTCCCTGGCGGGACAGGGAAGGATAGCAGGTGGTTGGCTGTTTTTT. Translating gives CASSVPYSLAGQGRIAGGWLFF. The chain is built from TRBV9 and TRBJ2-2; TRBD1 aligns across 9 bases. This CDR3 is built from 22 residues. Losses at the gene ends were 1 base for V and 13 bases for J; bases not matched to a gene: 32. CDR1 and CDR2 (germline): SGDLS, YYNGEE.

The chain uses TRBV13 and TRBJ2-3, with D perhaps matching TRBD1 or TRBD2 (6 bases each). Germline loops: CDR1 PRHDT, CDR2 FYEKMQ (reference sequence). The CDR3 extends over 17 amino acids. V was pared by 1 base and J by 0 bases, with 14 bases between. The CDR3 region has the DNA TGTGCCAGCAGCTTAGAAGTCGGGGGCCCTAGCACAGATACGCAGTATTTT. Translation gives CASSLEVGGPSTDTQYF.

The rearrangement joins TRBV19 to TRBJ1-5; 7 positions agree with TRBD1. The CDR3 loop spans 14 amino acids. The germline V gene has CDR1 LNHDA and CDR2 SQIVND (reference sequence). The junction had 8 bases not matched to a gene; V was cut back by 5 bases and J by 7 bases. In DNA form, the CDR3 reads TGTGCCAGTAGTCCAGACAGGGCGAGGCAGCCCCAGCATTTT. Its translation is CASSPDRARQPQHF.

The chain has TRBV5-4 and TRBJ2-5; D unclear. Germline V gives CDR1 SGHNT, CDR2 YYREEE (reference sequence). V lost 2 bases, J lost 5 bases, and 10 bases lay in between. This CDR3 is built from 13 residues. CDR3 protein: CASSFGFRETQYF. In nucleotides, the CDR3 is TGTGCCAGCAGCTTCGGATTTAGGGAGACCCAGTACTTC.

The genes are TRBV12-3 or TRBV12-4 and TRBJ1-1; the D is unclear. Trimming took 3 bases from V and 1 from J, leaving 6 bases between them. This CDR3 comprises 13 residues. As DNA, the CDR3 is TGTGCCAGCAGTTTGTTTAAGAACACTGAAGCTTTCTTT. Its protein product is CASSLFKNTEAFF.